This paragraph covers one TCR beta chain sequence. The protocol was immunoSEQ multiplex PCR, while the TCRdb copy is restricted to in-frame clones and leaves out a portion. The sample gives approximately 660,000 clones, 85% to 90% of which show up once; around 0.01% is in the top ten. The sample originates from a study of shared T cell receptors in the human thymus. These data also formed part of another study, on human thymus T cells. As reported in that work: Related work found strong thymic repertoire overlap between unrelated individuals.

The TCR was taken from a boy under two years old with a congenital heart defect. Material for sequencing was thymocytes.

CDR3 in DNA: TGTGCCAGTAGAGGGGGGGAGGAAGAGACCCAGTACTTC. Translating it yields CASRGGEEETQYF. The chain links TRBV19 to TRBJ2-5; tentative D call: TRBD2 (7 bases). Trimming left V 6 bases short and J 3 bases short, with 11 bases between. CDR3 length: 13 residues. Germline CDR1 LNHDA, CDR2 SQIVND (reference sequence).